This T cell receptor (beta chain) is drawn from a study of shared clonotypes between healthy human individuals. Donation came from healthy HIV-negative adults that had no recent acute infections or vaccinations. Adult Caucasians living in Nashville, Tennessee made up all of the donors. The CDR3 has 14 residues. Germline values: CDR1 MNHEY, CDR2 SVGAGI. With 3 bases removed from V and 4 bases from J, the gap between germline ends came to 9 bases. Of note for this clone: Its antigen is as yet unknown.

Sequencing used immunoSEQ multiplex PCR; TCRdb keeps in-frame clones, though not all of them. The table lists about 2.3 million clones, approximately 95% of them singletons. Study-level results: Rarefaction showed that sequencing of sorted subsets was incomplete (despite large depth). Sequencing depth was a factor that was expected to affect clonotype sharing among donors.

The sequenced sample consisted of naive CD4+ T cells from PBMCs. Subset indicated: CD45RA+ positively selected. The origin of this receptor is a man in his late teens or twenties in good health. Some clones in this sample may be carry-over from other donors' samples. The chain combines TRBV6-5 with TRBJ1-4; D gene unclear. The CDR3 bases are TGTGCCAGCAGTTATTCAGATAATAATGAAAAACTGTTTTTT. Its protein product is CASSYSDNNEKLFF.